Each of the 30 T cell receptor beta chains below was sequenced from the same sample in a study of blood T cell repertoires in COVID-19. Some clones are missing from TCRdb's copy, which holds only in-frame ones; the method was immunoSEQ multiplex PCR. The sample contains approximately 190,000 clones, roughly 84% of which appear only once. Sequencing was performed on PBMCs or T cells enriched from blood (not recorded which). The receptor source for this set is a woman aged 30 to 39 who had been exposed to COVID-19.

CDR3 sequence: CASSHPPEAEYF. The DNA of the CDR3 is TGTGCCAGCAGCCACCCCCCAGAAGCGGAGTACTTC. The chain joins TRBV14 to TRBJ2-7, with TRBD2 as a possible D gene (5 bases). This CDR3 spans 12 amino acids. CDR1 is SGHDN, CDR2 FVKESK, per germline. The V and J ends lost 3 bases and 11 bases respectively, with 14 bases between them.

The chain is built from TRBV19 and TRBJ1-3; D not certain. In germline, CDR1 is LNHDA, CDR2 SQIVND (reference sequence). The CDR3 consists of 15 residues. Deletions cut 5 bases from V and 0 bases from J, with 11 bases between. The CDR3 DNA follows: TGTGCCAGTAGTCCACTCCATAACTCTGGAAACACCATATATTTT. As protein: CASSPLHNSGNTIYF. The full variable domain, completed using reference TRBV19 and TRBJ1-3, is DGGITQSPKYLFRKEGQNVTLSCEQNLNHDAMYWYRQDPGQGLRLIYYSQIVNDFQKGDIAEGYSVSREKKESFPLTVTSAQKNPTAFYLCASSPLHNSGNTIYFGEGSWLTVV.

The V and J genes are TRBV12-3 or TRBV12-4 and TRBJ1-2; TRBD1 is a possible D gene (6 bases). The V and J ends lost 6 bases and 5 bases respectively, with 10 bases between them. The CDR3 covers 12 residues. The CDR3 DNA reads TGTGCCAGCAGCGACAGGAGTTATGGCTACACCTTC. This gives the protein CASSDRSYGYTF.

This clone was seen a single time. The CDR3, as DNA: TGTGCCAGCAGTCCCCTCGGAGGGCAAGAGCAGCAGTACTTC. This sequence encodes CASSPLGGQEQQYF. The J gene is TRBJ2-7, the V gene TRBV27; tentative D call: TRBD2 (6 bases). Germline V CDR1 and CDR2: MNHEY, SMNVEV (reference sequence). V was pared by 5 bases and J by 8 bases, with 19 bases between. The CDR3 length is 14 residues.

This clone was detected only once. CDR3: CASSGANSPLHF. Written as DNA, the CDR3 is TGTGCCAGCAGTGGGGCTAATTCACCCCTCCACTTT. This chain uses TRBV6-6 with TRBJ1-6, with D perhaps TRBD1 (5 bases). The germline V and J ends were trimmed by 5 bases and 6 bases, with 5 bases remaining between them. Germline V CDR1 and CDR2: MNHNY, SVGAGI (reference sequence). The CDR3 contains 12 residues.

The rearrangement uses TRBV7-2 and TRBJ1-6, with 9 bases identical to TRBD1. The CDR3 is made up of 17 amino acids. With V trimmed by 1 base and J by 6 bases, 7 bases remained unmatched. The germline V gene encodes CDR1 SGHTA and CDR2 FQGNSA. CDR3 loop: CASSLGPGQGLNSPLHF. In DNA, the CDR3 is TGTGCCAGCAGCTTAGGGCCGGGACAGGGCCTTAATTCACCCCTCCACTTT.

The CDR3 coding sequence is TGTGCCAGCAGCAATAGCGGGGGGTGGGGACAGAGGCCTGGGCCTAGCACAGATACGCAGTATTTT. It codes for CASSNSGGWGQRPGPSTDTQYF. This chain links TRBV21-1 with TRBJ2-3; TRBD2, as called in the table, went unchecked against the DNA. TRBV21-1 is an annotated pseudogene. This CDR3 comprises 22 residues.

This clone has a single count. The rearrangement links TRBV18 to TRBJ1-1; D remains unclear. The CDR3 is 14 amino acids. Trimming removed 1 base at V and 4 bases at J, with 10 bases between. CDR1 is KGHSH and CDR2 is LQKENI in the germline V gene. The chain's CDR3 is CASSPLEGGTEAFF. DNA for the CDR3: TGTGCCAGCTCACCACTCGAGGGAGGCACTGAAGCTTTCTTT.

The chain combines TRBV5-8 with TRBJ2-7, with D unclear. The V end lost 0 bases, the J end lost 3 bases, and 16 bases lay between the germline ends. This CDR3 has 16 amino acids. CDR1 is SGHTS, CDR2 YDEGEE, per germline. CDR3 bases: TGTGCCAGCAGCTTGGCAGGTCCCCAAACAATCTACGAGCAGTACTTC. Protein: CASSLAGPQTIYEQYF.

The chain joins TRBV10-3 to TRBJ1-1; 8 bases fit TRBD1. CDR3 length equals 12 residues. In germline, CDR1 is ENHRY, CDR2 SYGVKD. The junction had 5 bases not matched to a gene; V was cut back by 7 bases and J by 7 bases. Here the CDR3 DNA reads TGTGCCATCAAGACAGGGGAGGGTGAAGCTTTCTTT. Its protein product is CAIKTGEGEAFF.

This chain uses TRBV5-6 with TRBJ2-1; D is perhaps TRBD2 (7 bases). Looked up from germline, CDR1 is SGHDT and CDR2 is YYEEEE. The CDR3 contains 16 residues. Trimming shortened V by 7 bases and J by 0 bases, and 17 bases separated the two germline ends. The CDR3 DNA sequence: TGTGCCAGCGGGTGGGGGGGCCCTACCTCCTACAATGAGCAGTTCTTC. Protein product: CASGWGGPTSYNEQFF.

The chain couples TRBV19 to TRBJ1-2, with a tentative D call TRBD1 (6 bases). V lost 5 bases and J 5 bases, leaving 12 bases between the germline ends. Germline V gene lookup returns CDR1 LNHDA and CDR2 SQIVND (reference sequence). The CDR3 is 13 residues long. The CDR3 DNA is TGTGCCAGTAGTTACAGGGAAGGGTATGGCTACACCTTC. It yields the protein CASSYREGYGYTF. The whole variable domain, filled in from reference TRBV19 and TRBJ1-2, reads DGGITQSPKYLFRKEGQNVTLSCEQNLNHDAMYWYRQDPGQGLRLIYYSQIVNDFQKGDIAEGYSVSREKKESFPLTVTSAQKNPTAFYLCASSYREGYGYTFGSGTRLTVV.

The genes are TRBV27 and TRBJ2-5; TRBD2 aligns across 12 bases. The V gene end was trimmed by 1 base and the J gene end by 5 bases; junction bases not matched to a gene: 8. This CDR3 has 17 residues. Germline loops: CDR1 MNHEY, CDR2 SMNVEV (reference sequence). CDR3 nucleotides: TGTGCCAGCAGTTTATGGTCCCTAGCGGGGGGGCGGGAGACCCAGTACTTC. Translating it yields CASSLWSLAGGRETQYF.

The J gene is TRBJ1-1, the V gene TRBV16, with D perhaps matching TRBD1 (5 bases). Germline loops: CDR1 KGHSY, CDR2 FQNENV. V lost 1 base to trimming and J lost 4 bases, with 13 bases between them. The CDR3 extends over 15 amino acids. Here the CDR3 reads CASSQLDISSTEAFF. CDR3 nucleotide sequence: TGTGCCAGCAGCCAATTGGACATTTCGTCCACTGAAGCTTTCTTT. The full variable domain, with the rest looked up from reference TRBV16 and TRBJ1-1, is GEEVAQTPKHLVRGEGQKAKLYCAPIKGHSYVFWYQQVLKNEFKFLISFQNENVFDETGMPKERFSAKCLPNSPCSLEIQATKLEDSAVYFCASSQLDISSTEAFFGQGTRLTVV.

The rearrangement links TRBV19 to TRBJ1-1; D is uncertain. The CDR3 contains 15 residues. The V end lost 3 bases, the J end lost 1 base, and 12 bases lay between the germline ends. Looked up from germline, CDR1 is LNHDA and CDR2 is SQIVND (reference sequence). CDR3 amino acids: CASSIPGIGNTEAFF. The CDR3, as DNA: TGTGCCAGTAGTATTCCCGGGATCGGGAACACTGAAGCTTTCTTT.

Concerning this clone itself: Within the sample, other DNA sequences also encode this same CDR3. Here the CDR3 reads CASSQVSNTEAFF. CDR3 DNA sequence: TGTGCCAGCAGCCAAGTCAGTAACACTGAAGCTTTCTTT. The chain links TRBV3-1 (or the pseudogene TRBV3-2) to TRBJ1-1, with no clear D. Per germline, CDR1 LGHDT and CDR2 YNNKEL (reference sequence). Trimming stripped 1 base from V and 2 bases from J, with 5 bases between. This CDR3 contains 13 residues.

The chain has TRBV29-1 and TRBJ2-2; 8 bases agree with TRBD1. The CDR3 is 15 residues long. Trimming removed 1 base from V and 4 bases from J; junction bases left unmatched: 5. Germline lookup yields CDR1 SQVTM and CDR2 ANQGSEA. CDR3 DNA sequence: TGCAGCGTTGAAGTGCAGGGGGCGGCCACCGGGGAGCTGTTTTTT. This gives the protein CSVEVQGAATGELFF.

The chain is built from TRBV4-2 and TRBJ2-7; 8 bases align to TRBD1. The V gene end was trimmed by 3 bases and the J gene end by 3 bases; junction bases not matched to a gene: 4. CDR3 size: 14 residues. Germline values: CDR1 LGHNA, CDR2 YNFKEQ. This chain's CDR3 is CASSQNTGGYEQYF. CDR3 nucleotides: TGTGCCAGCAGCCAGAATACAGGGGGCTACGAGCAGTACTTC.

This chain joins TRBV6-2 or TRBV6-3 and TRBJ1-1; tentatively, D is TRBD1 (5 bases). The V gene's germline CDR1 is MNHEY and CDR2 SVGEGT. The CDR3 contains 14 residues. The V gene lost 3 bases and the J gene lost 5 bases, with 13 bases spanning the gap. CDR3 loop: CASSYRLGGTEAFF. CDR3 nucleotides: TGTGCCAGCAGTTATCGGTTGGGGGGGACTGAAGCTTTCTTT.

This clone was seen more than once but under ten times. The chain links TRBV5-1 to TRBJ1-4; no reliable D call. Trimming removed 3 bases at V and 7 bases at J, with 13 bases between. This CDR3 spans 14 amino acids. Germline V gene lookup returns CDR1 SGHRS and CDR2 YFSETQ. DNA for the CDR3: TGCGCCAGCAGCTGGGAGGGAGAGGGTGAAAAACTGTTTTTT. Its protein product is CASSWEGEGEKLFF.

The chain couples TRBV6-5 to TRBJ1-5; 7 bases are shared with TRBD1. V was pared by 4 bases and J by 8 bases, with 5 bases of the junction left unmatched. Germline lookup yields CDR1 MNHEY and CDR2 SVGAGI. CDR3 length: 13 residues. CDR3 sequence (DNA): TGTGCCAGCAGTTCAAGGGGGCTAAAGCCCCAGCATTTT. Translation gives CASSSRGLKPQHF.

The V gene is TRBV5-1, the J gene TRBJ1-2, with 7 bases identical to TRBD1. The CDR3 sequence is 13 residues long. Germline CDR1 is SGHRS and CDR2 is YFSETQ. Trimming cost V 4 bases and J 8 bases; bases outside gene matches: 8. The CDR3 sequence is CASSGQEALGYTF. For the CDR3, the DNA is TGCGCCAGCAGCGGACAGGAGGCCTTGGGCTACACCTTC.

The chain employs TRBV9 and TRBJ1-5; TRBD1 aligns across 7 bases. The germline CDR1 and CDR2 sequences are SGDLS and YYNGEE. V gave up 0 bases and J gave up 0 bases; unmatched junction bases: 3. The CDR3 extends over 16 amino acids. Written as DNA, the CDR3 is TGTGCCAGCAGCGTAGGGACAGGAATTAGCAATCAGCCCCAGCATTTT. The encoded protein is CASSVGTGISNQPQHF.

The CDR3 sequence is CAWSTGRVGNSPLHF. CDR3 bases: TGTGCCTGGAGTACCGGGAGGGTAGGAAATTCACCCCTCCACTTT. The chain carries TRBV30 and TRBJ1-6; D unclear. The CDR3 covers 15 residues. Trimming took off 2 bases at V and 7 bases at J, with 15 bases between the two ends. CDR1 and CDR2 (germline): GTSNPN, SVGIG (reference sequence). The variable domain in full, completed from reference TRBV30 and TRBJ1-6, reads SQTIHQWPATLVQPVGSPLSLECTVEGTSNPNLYWYRQAAGRGLQLLFYSVGIGQISSEVPQNLSASRPQDRQFILSSKKLLLSDSGFYLCAWSTGRVGNSPLHFGNGTRLTVT.

The gene calls are TRBV7-9 and TRBJ2-7; 12 bases line up with TRBD1. This CDR3 contains 15 residues. J gave up 5 bases and V 4 bases, and 6 bases lay outside the gene matches. Germline values: CDR1 SEHNR, CDR2 FQNEAQ (reference sequence). The chain's CDR3 is CASSWGQGAGNEQYF. In DNA, the CDR3 is TGTGCCAGCAGCTGGGGACAGGGGGCCGGGAACGAGCAGTACTTC.

The chain combines TRBV19 with TRBJ1-4, with D maybe TRBD1 (5 bases). This CDR3 is built from 15 residues. Trimming shortened V by 3 bases and J by 8 bases, and 16 bases separated the two germline ends. Germline CDR1 reads LNHDA; CDR2 reads SQIVND (reference sequence). Written as DNA, the CDR3 is TGTGCCAGTAGTATCCCACCTGGGACTGAGGAAAAACTGTTTTTT. Amino acid sequence: CASSIPPGTEEKLFF. Full variable domain (outside the CDR3, taken from reference TRBV19 and TRBJ1-4): DGGITQSPKYLFRKEGQNVTLSCEQNLNHDAMYWYRQDPGQGLRLIYYSQIVNDFQKGDIAEGYSVSREKKESFPLTVTSAQKNPTAFYLCASSIPPGTEEKLFFGSGTQLSVL.

The chain employs TRBV7-9 and TRBJ2-5; 8 nucleotides match TRBD1. The junction had 16 bases not matched to a gene; V was cut back by 5 bases and J by 5 bases. CDR1 SEHNR and CDR2 FQNEAQ come from the germline V gene (reference sequence). The CDR3 totals 17 residues. In DNA form, the CDR3 reads TGTGCCAGCAGCCCCCGGACAGGGAAGGGGGCAGGGGAGACCCAGTACTTC. Its translation is CASSPRTGKGAGETQYF.

The chain recombines TRBV11-2 with TRBJ2-1, with a tentative D call TRBD1 (5 bases). The CDR3 length is 14 residues. V gave up 1 base and J gave up 7 bases, with 11 bases separating them. The germline CDR1 and CDR2 sequences are SGHAT and FQNNGV. The CDR3 sequence: CASSLGRESNEQFF. In nucleotides, the CDR3 is TGTGCCAGCAGCTTAGGCAGGGAAAGTAATGAGCAGTTCTTC.

The chain combines TRBV5-6 with TRBJ1-1; D remains ambiguous. Germline CDR1 and CDR2: SGHDT and YYEEEE. Trimming took off 4 bases at V and 1 base at J, with 11 bases between the two ends. The CDR3 is 14 amino acids. The CDR3 reads CASSKWHRNTEAFF. The CDR3 nucleotides read TGTGCCAGCAGCAAGTGGCACCGGAACACTGAAGCTTTCTTT.

The V call is TRBV9, the J call TRBJ1-2, with 8 nucleotides matching TRBD1. This CDR3 region has 13 residues. After removal of 7 bases from V and 5 bases from J, the junction contained 7 bases not matched to a gene. Germline CDR1 and CDR2: SGDLS and YYNGEE. CDR3 residues: CASERTGQYGYTF. CDR3 coding DNA: TGTGCCAGCGAACGGACAGGGCAGTATGGCTACACCTTC.